This entry lists 7 T cell receptor beta chains sequenced from one sample in a study of cytomegalovirus exposure and HLA in healthy donors. The PCR used 60 Vbeta and 13 Jbeta primers. The method was immunoSEQ multiplex PCR; TCRdb's version includes in-frame clones alone and lacks a portion of them. The sample shows about 160,000 clones, 60% to 80% of them seen only once. Sequencing was done on a sample of PBMCs. These receptors were taken from a man aged 60 to 75 in good health and CMV-seronegative.

The sample holds a few counts of this clone. The chain recombines TRBV2 with TRBJ1-2, with D perhaps TRBD1 (5 bases). With 6 bases removed from V and 8 bases from J, the gap between germline ends came to 16 bases. The CDR3 loop spans 13 amino acids. From germline, CDR1 is SNHLY and CDR2 FYNNEI. The CDR3 is CASRELGVGGYTF. DNA for the CDR3: TGTGCCAGCAGAGAATTAGGGGTTGGAGGCTACACCTTC.

The rearrangement links TRBV5-4 to TRBJ2-7, with D uncertain. This CDR3 has 12 residues. Deletions cut 2 bases from V and 3 bases from J, with 6 bases between. Germline-derived CDR1 and CDR2 are SGHNT and YYREEE (reference sequence). As DNA, the CDR3 is TGTGCCAGCAGCTTAACCGGCTACGAGCAGTACTTC. Its translation: CASSLTGYEQYF. Using reference TRBV5-4 and TRBJ2-7 for the parts outside the CDR3, the full variable domain is ETGVTQSPTHLIKTRGQQVTLRCSSQSGHNTVSWYQQALGQGPQFIFQYYREEENGRGNFPPRFSGLQFPNYSSELNVNALELDDSALYLCASSLTGYEQYFGPGTRLTVT.

This sequence joins TRBV5-1 and TRBJ1-6, with D possibly TRBD1 on 6 matching bases. The CDR3 is 14 amino acids. V was clipped by 1 base and J by 9 bases, with 11 bases between them. Germline V gene sequence: CDR1 SGHRS, CDR2 YFSETQ. The CDR3 DNA reads TGCGCCAGCAGCTTGCAGGGGACGGGTTCACCCCTCCACTTT. This translates into CASSLQGTGSPLHF.

V and J are TRBV19 and TRBJ2-1; the match to TRBD2 covers 10 bases. Looked up from germline, CDR1 is LNHDA and CDR2 is SQIVND (reference sequence). J gave up 7 bases and V 5 bases, and 8 bases lay outside the gene matches. The CDR3 loop spans 15 amino acids. CDR3 sequence reads: CASSYLAGARNEQFF. CDR3 coding DNA: TGTGCCAGTAGTTACCTAGCGGGAGCTCGGAATGAGCAGTTCTTC.

V gene TRBV6-1 combines with J gene TRBJ2-3, with 15 nucleotides matching TRBD2. This CDR3 has 18 amino acids. Unmatched junction bases numbered 4, after V lost 2 bases and J lost 1 base. The germline CDR1 and CDR2 sequences are MNHNS and SASEGT. The CDR3 DNA sequence: TGTGCCAGCAGTGAAACGGGACTAGCGGGGGGCCGCACAGATACGCAGTATTTT. It codes for CASSETGLAGGRTDTQYF.

V is TRBV30 and J is TRBJ2-3, with TRBD2 identical over 12 bases. This CDR3 region has 14 residues. CDR1 and CDR2 (germline): GTSNPN, SVGIG (reference sequence). Trimming removed 7 bases from V and 6 bases from J; junction bases left unmatched: 8. DNA for the CDR3: TGTGCCTTCGCCGGGACTAGCGGGTCGGATACGCAGTATTTT. This sequence encodes CAFAGTSGSDTQYF.

The chain joins TRBV5-4 to TRBJ2-3, with TRBD2 matching 10 bases. The length of the CDR3 is 14 residues. Trimming at V came to 4 bases and at J to 6 bases, leaving 5 bases not matched to a gene. The germline V gene has CDR1 SGHNT and CDR2 YYREEE (reference sequence). In DNA form, the CDR3 reads TGTGCCAGCAGCGTGACTAGCGGGCGTGATACGCAGTATTTT. Protein product: CASSVTSGRDTQYF.